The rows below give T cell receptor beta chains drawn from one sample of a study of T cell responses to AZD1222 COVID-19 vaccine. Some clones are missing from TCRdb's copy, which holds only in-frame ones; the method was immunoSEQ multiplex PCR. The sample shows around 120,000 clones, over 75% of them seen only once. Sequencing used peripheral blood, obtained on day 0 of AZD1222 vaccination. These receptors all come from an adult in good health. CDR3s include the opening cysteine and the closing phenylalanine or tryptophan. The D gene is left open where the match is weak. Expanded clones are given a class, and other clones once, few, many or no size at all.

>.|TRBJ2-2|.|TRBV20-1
TGCAGTGCTGGATTCACCGGGGAGCTGTTTTTT
CSAGFTGELFF
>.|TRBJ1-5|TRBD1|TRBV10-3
TGTGCCATCAGTGAAAGACAGGGGGCAGGTCAGCCCCAGCATTTT
CAISERQGAGQPQHF
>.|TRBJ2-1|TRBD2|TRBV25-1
TGTGCCAGCAGTGAAACGGGGGGTTGGAACAATGAGCAGTTCTTC
CASSETGGWNNEQFF
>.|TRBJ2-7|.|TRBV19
TGTGCCAGTAGTGTCGCCGGGACTCAATACGAGCAGTACTTC
CASSVAGTQYEQYF
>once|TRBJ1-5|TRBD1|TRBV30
TGTGCCTGGAGTGGGACAGGGCGACAGCCCCAGCATTTT
CAWSGTGRQPQHF
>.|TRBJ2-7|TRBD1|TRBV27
TGTGCCAGCAGTTTTATCGGGACAGGGAACGAGCAGTACTTC
CASSFIGTGNEQYF
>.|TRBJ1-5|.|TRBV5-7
TGTGCCAGCAGCTCCGACAGTCATCAGCCCCAGCATTTT
CASSSDSHQPQHF
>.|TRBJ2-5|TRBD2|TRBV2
TGTGCCAGCAGTGCCGGGACTAGCGGGGGGGCTCTTGAGACCCAGTACTTC
CASSAGTSGGALETQYF
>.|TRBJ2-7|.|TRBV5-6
TGTGCCAGCAGCGCAATCGAGGACTACGTGCAGTACTTC
CASSAIEDYVQYF
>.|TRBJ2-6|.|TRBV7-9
TGTGCCAGCAGGGGGGAAGTATTACGCTCTGGGGCCAACGTCCTGACTTTC
CASRGEVLRSGANVLTF
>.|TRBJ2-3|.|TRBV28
TGTGCCAGCAGTTTCCTCGGGATAAGCACAGATACGCAGTATTTT
CASSFLGISTDTQYF
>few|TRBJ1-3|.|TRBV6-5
TGTGCCAGCAGTTATGGGCCTCGAATCTCTGGAAACACCATATATTTT
CASSYGPRISGNTIYF
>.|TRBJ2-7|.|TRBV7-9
TGTGCCAGCGCGGAGGACCGCTACGAGCAGTACTTC
CASAEDRYEQYF
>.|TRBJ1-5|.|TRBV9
TGTGCCAGCAGCGTAGGCCCGGAACTTAGCAATCAGCCCCAGCATTTT
CASSVGPELSNQPQHF
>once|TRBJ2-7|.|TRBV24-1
TGTGCCACCAGTGATCCACAGGTCTACGAGCAGTACTTC
CATSDPQVYEQYF
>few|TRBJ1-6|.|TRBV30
TGTGCCTGGAGTAGGGCCCCGCGGCGTAATTCACCCCTCCACTTT
CAWSRAPRRNSPLHF
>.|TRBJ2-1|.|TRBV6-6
TGTGCCAGCGGCTGGGCGGTATACAATGAGCAGTTCTTC
CASGWAVYNEQFF
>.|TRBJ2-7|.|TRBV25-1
TGTGCCAGCAGTGAACTAAAATCCTACGAGCAGTACTTC
CASSELKSYEQYF
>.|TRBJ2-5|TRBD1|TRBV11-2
TGTGCCAGCAGCTTAGAGCCAGGGGGCGAAGAGACCCAGTACTTC
CASSLEPGGEETQYF
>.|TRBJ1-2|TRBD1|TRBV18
TGTGCCAGCTCACCTGAGAAACAGGGGGGCGGTGGCTACACCTTC
CASSPEKQGGGGYTF